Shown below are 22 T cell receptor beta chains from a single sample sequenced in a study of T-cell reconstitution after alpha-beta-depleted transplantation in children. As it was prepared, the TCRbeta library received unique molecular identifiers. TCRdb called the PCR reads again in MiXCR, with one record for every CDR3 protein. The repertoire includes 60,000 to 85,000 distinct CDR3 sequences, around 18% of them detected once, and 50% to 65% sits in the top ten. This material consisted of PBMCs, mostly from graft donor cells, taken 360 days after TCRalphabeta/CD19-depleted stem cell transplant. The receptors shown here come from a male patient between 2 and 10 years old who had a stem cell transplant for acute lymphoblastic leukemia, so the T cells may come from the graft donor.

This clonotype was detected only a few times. Here the CDR3 DNA reads TGTGCCAGCAGTGGGACTAGTGCCGAGCAGTACTTC. This sequence encodes CASSGTSAEQYF. The V call is TRBV2, the J call TRBJ2-7; 7 bases map to TRBD2. Unmatched junction bases numbered 3, after V lost 4 bases and J lost 6 bases. In germline, CDR1 is SNHLY, CDR2 FYNNEI. The CDR3 sequence is 12 residues long.

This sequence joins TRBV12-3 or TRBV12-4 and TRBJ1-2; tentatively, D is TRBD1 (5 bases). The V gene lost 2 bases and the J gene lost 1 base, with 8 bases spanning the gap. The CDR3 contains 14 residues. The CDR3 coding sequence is TGTGCCAGCAGTTTATGGGGGGGTAACTATGGCTACACCTTC. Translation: CASSLWGGNYGYTF.

CDR3 in amino acids: CASSDPGTSEYEQYF. In DNA form, the CDR3 reads TGTGCCAGCAGCGACCCCGGGACTAGCGAATACGAGCAGTACTTC. The chain employs TRBV7-9 and TRBJ2-7, with TRBD2 identical over 10 bases. Trimming took 5 bases from V and 4 from J; bases not matched to a gene: 8. Per the germline V gene, CDR1 is SEHNR and CDR2 is FQNEAQ (reference sequence). CDR3 size: 15 residues.

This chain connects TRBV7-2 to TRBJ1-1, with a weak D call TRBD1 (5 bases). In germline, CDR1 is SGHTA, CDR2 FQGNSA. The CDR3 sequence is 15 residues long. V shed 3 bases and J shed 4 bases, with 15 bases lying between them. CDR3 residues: CASSFSGGGGTEAFF. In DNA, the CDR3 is TGTGCCAGCAGCTTTTCGGGGGGTGGTGGCACTGAAGCTTTCTTT.

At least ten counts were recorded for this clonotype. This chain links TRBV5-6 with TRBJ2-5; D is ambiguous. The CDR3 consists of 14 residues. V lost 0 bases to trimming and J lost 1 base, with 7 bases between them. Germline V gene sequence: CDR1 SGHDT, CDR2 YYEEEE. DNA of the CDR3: TGTGCCAGCAGCTTGGCCCTTGGCCAAGAGACCCAGTACTTC. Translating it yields CASSLALGQETQYF.

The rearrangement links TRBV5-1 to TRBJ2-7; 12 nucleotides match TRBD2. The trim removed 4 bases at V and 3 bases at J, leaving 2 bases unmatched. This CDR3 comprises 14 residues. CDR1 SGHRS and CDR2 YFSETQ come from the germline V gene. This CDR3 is CASSPGLAGYEQYF. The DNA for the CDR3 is TGCGCCAGCAGCCCGGGACTAGCGGGCTACGAGCAGTACTTC.

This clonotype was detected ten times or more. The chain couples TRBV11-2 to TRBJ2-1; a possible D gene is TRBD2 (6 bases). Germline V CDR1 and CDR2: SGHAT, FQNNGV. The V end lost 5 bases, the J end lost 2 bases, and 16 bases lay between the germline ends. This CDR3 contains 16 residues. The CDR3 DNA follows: TGTGCCAGCAGCCTGGGACTGTACCCGACCTACAATGAGCAGTTCTTC. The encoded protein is CASSLGLYPTYNEQFF.

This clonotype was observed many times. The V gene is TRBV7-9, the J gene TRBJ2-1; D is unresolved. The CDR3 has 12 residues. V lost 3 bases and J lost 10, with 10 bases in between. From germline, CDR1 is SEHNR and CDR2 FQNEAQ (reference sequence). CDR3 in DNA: TGTGCCAGCAGCTTGGGTCTTTCGGAGCAGTTCTTC. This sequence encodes CASSLGLSEQFF. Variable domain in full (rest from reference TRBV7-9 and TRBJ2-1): DTGVSQNPRHKITKRGQNVTFRCDPISEHNRLYWYRQTLGQGPEFLTYFQNEAQLEKSRLLSDRFSAERPKGSFSTLEIQRTEQGDSAMYLCASSLGLSEQFFGPGTRLTVL.

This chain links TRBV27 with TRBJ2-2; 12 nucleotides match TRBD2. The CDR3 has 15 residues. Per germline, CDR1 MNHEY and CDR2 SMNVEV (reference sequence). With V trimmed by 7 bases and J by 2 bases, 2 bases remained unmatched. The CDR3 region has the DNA TGTGCCAGCATCGGACTAGCGGGAAACACCGGGGAGCTGTTTTTT. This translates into CASIGLAGNTGELFF.

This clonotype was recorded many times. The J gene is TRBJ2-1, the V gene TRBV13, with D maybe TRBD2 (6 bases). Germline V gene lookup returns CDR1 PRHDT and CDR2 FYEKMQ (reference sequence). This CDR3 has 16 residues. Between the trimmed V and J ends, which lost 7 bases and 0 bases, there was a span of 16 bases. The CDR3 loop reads CASNLSGRSSYNEQFF. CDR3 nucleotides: TGTGCCAGCAACCTATCAGGGAGGAGCTCCTACAATGAGCAGTTCTTC.

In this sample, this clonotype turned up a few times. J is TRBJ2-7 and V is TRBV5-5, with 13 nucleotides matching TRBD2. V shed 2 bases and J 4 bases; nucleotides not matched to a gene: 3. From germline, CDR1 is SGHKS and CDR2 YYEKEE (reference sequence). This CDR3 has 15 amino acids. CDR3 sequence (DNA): TGTGCCAGCAGCTTTCGGACTAGCGGGAGTTACGAGCAGTACTTC. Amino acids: CASSFRTSGSYEQYF.

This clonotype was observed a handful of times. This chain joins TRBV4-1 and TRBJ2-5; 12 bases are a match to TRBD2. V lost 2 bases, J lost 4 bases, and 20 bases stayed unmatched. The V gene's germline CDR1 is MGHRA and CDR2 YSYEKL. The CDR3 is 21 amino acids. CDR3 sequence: CASSQLRAWASGRAILETQYF. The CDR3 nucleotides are TGCGCCAGCAGCCAACTAAGGGCCTGGGCTAGCGGGAGGGCGATTCTAGAGACCCAGTACTTC.

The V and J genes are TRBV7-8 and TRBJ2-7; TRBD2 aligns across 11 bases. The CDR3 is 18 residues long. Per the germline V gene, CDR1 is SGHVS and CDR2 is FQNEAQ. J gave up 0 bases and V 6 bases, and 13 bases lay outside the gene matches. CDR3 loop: CASSLPPRLAGSSYEQYF. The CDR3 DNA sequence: TGTGCCAGCAGTTTACCACCAAGACTAGCGGGGAGCTCCTACGAGCAGTACTTC.

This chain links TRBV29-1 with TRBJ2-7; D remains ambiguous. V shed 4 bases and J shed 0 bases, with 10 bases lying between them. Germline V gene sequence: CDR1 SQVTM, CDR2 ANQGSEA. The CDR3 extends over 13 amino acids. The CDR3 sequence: CSVGGWNSYEQYF. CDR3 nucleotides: TGCAGCGTTGGGGGATGGAACTCCTACGAGCAGTACTTC.

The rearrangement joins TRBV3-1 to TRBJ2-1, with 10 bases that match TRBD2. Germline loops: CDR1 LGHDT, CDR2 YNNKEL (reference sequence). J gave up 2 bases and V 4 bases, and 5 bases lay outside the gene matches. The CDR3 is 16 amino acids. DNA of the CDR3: TGTGCCAGCAGCCTCCTCCTAGCGGGAGCCTACAATGAGCAGTTCTTC. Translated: CASSLLLAGAYNEQFF.

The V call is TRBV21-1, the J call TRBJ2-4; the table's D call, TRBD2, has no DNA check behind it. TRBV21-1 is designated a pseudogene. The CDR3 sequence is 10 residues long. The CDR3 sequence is CASSKGRAYF. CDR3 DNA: TGTGCCAGCAGCAAAGGGAGAGCCTACTTC.

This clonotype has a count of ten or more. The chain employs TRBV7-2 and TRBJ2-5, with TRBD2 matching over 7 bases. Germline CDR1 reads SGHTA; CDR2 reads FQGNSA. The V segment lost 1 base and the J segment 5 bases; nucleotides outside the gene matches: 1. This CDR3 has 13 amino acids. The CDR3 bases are TGTGCCAGCAGCTTAGGGACTAGGGAGACCCAGTACTTC. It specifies CASSLGTRETQYF.

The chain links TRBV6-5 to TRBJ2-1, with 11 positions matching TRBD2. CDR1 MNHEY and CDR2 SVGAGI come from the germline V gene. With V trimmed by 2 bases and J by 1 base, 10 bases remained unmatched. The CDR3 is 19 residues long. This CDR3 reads CASSYGTSGPRWSYNEQFF. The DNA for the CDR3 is TGTGCCAGCAGTTACGGGACTAGCGGCCCCCGCTGGTCCTACAATGAGCAGTTCTTC.

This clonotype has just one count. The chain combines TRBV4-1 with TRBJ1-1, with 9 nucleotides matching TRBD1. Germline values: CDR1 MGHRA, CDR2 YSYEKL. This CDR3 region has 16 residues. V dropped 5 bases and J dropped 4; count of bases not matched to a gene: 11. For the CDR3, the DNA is TGCGCCAGCAGCAAGAACAGGGGGCCGGGAGGCACTGAAGCTTTCTTT. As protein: CASSKNRGPGGTEAFF.

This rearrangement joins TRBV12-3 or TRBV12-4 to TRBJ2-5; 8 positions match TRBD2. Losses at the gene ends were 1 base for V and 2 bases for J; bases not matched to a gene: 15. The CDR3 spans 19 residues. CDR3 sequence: CASSLDRAGLARIQETQYF. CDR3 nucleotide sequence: TGTGCCAGCAGTTTAGACCGTGCTGGACTAGCTCGTATACAAGAGACCCAGTACTTC.

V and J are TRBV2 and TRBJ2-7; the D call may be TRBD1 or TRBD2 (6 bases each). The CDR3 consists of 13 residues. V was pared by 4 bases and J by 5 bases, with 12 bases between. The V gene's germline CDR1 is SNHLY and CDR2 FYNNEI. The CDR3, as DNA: TGTGCCAGCAGTGTCACTAGGGGGGACGAGCAGTACTTC. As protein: CASSVTRGDEQYF.

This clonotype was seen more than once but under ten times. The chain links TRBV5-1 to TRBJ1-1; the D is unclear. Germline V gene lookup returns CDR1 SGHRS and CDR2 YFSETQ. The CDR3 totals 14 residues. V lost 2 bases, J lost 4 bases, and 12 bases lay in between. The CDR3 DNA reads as TGCGCCAGCAGCTTAGACTGGGGTAGCACTGAAGCTTTCTTT. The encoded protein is CASSLDWGSTEAFF.